The 24 T cell receptor beta chains below come from one sample, sequenced in a study of blood T cell repertoires in COVID-19. The protocol was immunoSEQ multiplex PCR, while the TCRdb copy is restricted to in-frame clones and leaves out a portion. The sample lists 190,000 or so clones; 65% to 90% were seen once. The source material was PBMCs or T cells enriched from blood (not recorded which). These receptors all stem from a man aged 40-49 years who had recovered from COVID-19.

The chain is built from TRBV11-3 and TRBJ1-1, with TRBD1 as a possible D gene (6 bases). The CDR3 is made up of 15 amino acids. Germline CDR1 SGHNT, CDR2 YENEEA. V was pared by 5 bases and J by 3 bases, with 16 bases between. In nucleotides, the CDR3 is TGTGCCAGCAGCCTGGGTCAGGGGAGGGACACTGAAGCTTTCTTT. Residues: CASSLGQGRDTEAFF. The whole variable domain, remainder taken from reference TRBV11-3 and TRBJ1-1, is EAGVVQSPRYKIIEKKQPVAFWCNPISGHNTLYWYLQNLGQGPELLIRYENEEAVDDSQLPKDRFSAERLKGVDSTLKIQPAELGDSAVYLCASSLGQGRDTEAFFGQGTRLTVV.

The chain recombines TRBV7-3 with TRBJ2-7; 7 positions agree with TRBD2. The CDR3 length is 13 residues. The V segment lost 2 bases and the J segment 3 bases; nucleotides outside the gene matches: 1. CDR1 and CDR2 (germline): SGHTA, FQGTGA. The CDR3 DNA reads TGTGCCAGCAGCTTAGCGGGAGACTACGAGCAGTACTTC. It is translated as CASSLAGDYEQYF. The complete variable domain, with remaining parts taken from reference TRBV7-3 and TRBJ2-7, reads GAGVSQTPSNKVTEKGKYVELRCDPISGHTALYWYRQSLGQGPEFLIYFQGTGAADDSGLPNDRFFAVRPEGSVSTLKIQRTERGDSAVYLCASSLAGDYEQYFGPGTRLTVT.

This clone showed up just a few times. The chain couples TRBV10-3 to TRBJ1-1; 9 bases map to TRBD1. Germline V gene data show CDR1 as ENHRY and CDR2 as SYGVKD. Unmatched junction bases numbered 13, after V lost 6 bases and J lost 5 bases. CDR3 length: 16 amino acids. CDR3 in DNA: TGTGCCATCAGCCCAGTTGGGACAGGGAAGGATACTGAAGCTTTCTTT. It is translated as CAISPVGTGKDTEAFF.

In this sample, this clone turned up a few times. The chain uses TRBV5-1 and TRBJ1-2; D perhaps matches TRBD1 (6 bases). The germline V gene encodes CDR1 SGHRS and CDR2 YFSETQ. This CDR3 is built from 15 residues. Trimming took 0 bases from V and 3 from J, leaving 12 bases between them. CDR3 in DNA: TGCGCCAGCAGCTTGGACAGGGTGGTAGACTATGGCTACACCTTC. This codes for CASSLDRVVDYGYTF.

The chain combines TRBV2 with TRBJ1-1; D gene uncertain. Germline V lookup: CDR1 SNHLY, CDR2 FYNNEI. This CDR3 spans 10 amino acids. V lost 8 bases, J lost 6 bases, and 7 bases lay in between. This chain's CDR3 is CASVSAEAFF. The CDR3 region has the DNA TGTGCCAGCGTCAGCGCTGAAGCTTTCTTT.

The CDR3, as DNA: TGTGCCAGCAGCCTAAGTATACCGGGACAGGGTATCTACGAGCAGTACTTC. Amino acids: CASSLSIPGQGIYEQYF. The gene calls are TRBV5-5 and TRBJ2-7; 9 bases are a match to TRBD1. CDR1 and CDR2 (germline): SGHKS, YYEKEE (reference sequence). V lost 4 bases, J lost 3 bases, and 14 bases stayed unmatched. This CDR3 is 17 amino acids long. The full variable domain, completed using reference TRBV5-5 and TRBJ2-7, is DAGVTQSPTHLIKTRGQQVTLRCSPISGHKSVSWYQQVLGQGPQFIFQYYEKEERGRGNFPDRFSARQFPNYSSELNVNALLLGDSALYLCASSLSIPGQGIYEQYFGPGTRLTVT.

The gene calls are TRBV4-3 and TRBJ2-5, with D possibly matching TRBD2 (6 bases). The CDR3 loop spans 16 amino acids. V gave up 0 bases and J gave up 5 bases, with 16 bases separating them. The germline V gene has CDR1 LGHNA and CDR2 YSLEER. CDR3 protein: CASSQDRWGVGETQYF. The DNA for the CDR3 is TGCGCCAGCAGCCAAGATCGTTGGGGGGTTGGCGAGACCCAGTACTTC.

The chain's CDR3 is CASSMRTDSYQETQYF. The CDR3 DNA reads as TGTGCCAGTAGTATGAGGACAGACAGTTACCAAGAGACCCAGTACTTC. V usage is TRBV19 and J usage is TRBJ2-5, with D tentatively TRBD1 (6 bases). Trimming removed 3 bases at V and 0 bases at J, with 14 bases between. CDR3 size: 16 residues. Germline-derived CDR1 and CDR2 are LNHDA and SQIVND (reference sequence).

V gene TRBV7-2 combines with J gene TRBJ1-2; the D gene is possibly TRBD1 (6 bases). The germline gives CDR1 SGHTA, CDR2 FQGNSA. This CDR3 spans 13 amino acids. Trimming left V 5 bases short and J 4 bases short, with 11 bases between. CDR3 loop: CASSPDSSYGYTF. CDR3 nucleotides: TGTGCCAGCAGCCCGGACAGCTCCTATGGCTACACCTTC. Variable domain in full (rest from reference TRBV7-2 and TRBJ1-2): GAGVSQSPSNKVTEKGKDVELRCDPISGHTALYWYRQSLGQGLEFLIYFQGNSAPDKSGLPSDRFSAERTGGSVSTLTIQRTQQEDSAVYLCASSPDSSYGYTFGSGTRLTVV.

V gene TRBV11-2 combines with J gene TRBJ2-7; 10 nucleotides align to TRBD1. The V and J ends lost 5 bases and 7 bases, in that order; junction bases with no gene match: 11. The CDR3 extends over 15 amino acids. Germline lookup yields CDR1 SGHAT and CDR2 FQNNGV. The CDR3 DNA reads as TGTGCCAGCAGCCCAAGACAGGGGGCGCGGGGGGAGCAGTACTTC. This sequence encodes CASSPRQGARGEQYF. Using reference TRBV11-2 and TRBJ2-7 for the parts outside the CDR3, the full variable domain is EAGVAQSPRYKIIEKRQSVAFWCNPISGHATLYWYQQILGQGPKLLIQFQNNGVVDDSQLPKDRFSAERLKGVDSTLKIQPAKLEDSAVYLCASSPRQGARGEQYFGPGTRLTVT.

This clone was seen just once. This chain links TRBV4-3 with TRBJ1-4, with a weak D call TRBD1 (5 bases). The CDR3 extends over 18 amino acids. CDR1 is LGHNA and CDR2 is YSLEER in the germline V gene. V was shortened by 0 bases and J by 6 bases, with 20 bases between the two germline ends. For the CDR3, the DNA is TGCGCCAGCAGCCAAGAACGACAGTCTACTTGGGCGGATGAAAAACTGTTTTTT. Amino acids: CASSQERQSTWADEKLFF.

The chain combines TRBV19 with TRBJ1-3, with 8 bases fitting TRBD1. The trim removed 7 bases at V and 3 bases at J, leaving 5 bases unmatched. The CDR3 has 14 amino acids. Germline CDR1 and CDR2: LNHDA and SQIVND (reference sequence). The DNA for the CDR3 is TGTGCCAGTACCCCCAGGGGGCTTGGAAACACCATATATTTT. Residues: CASTPRGLGNTIYF.

This chain uses TRBV20-1 with TRBJ2-3, with a possible D match to TRBD2 (5 bases). Trimming left V 3 bases short and J 5 bases short, with 6 bases between. This CDR3 has 11 amino acids. From germline, CDR1 is DFQATT and CDR2 SNEGSKA (reference sequence). The DNA of the CDR3 is TGCAGTGCTAGGAGCGGAGATACGCAGTATTTT. Amino acid sequence: CSARSGDTQYF.

This rearrangement joins TRBV24-1 to TRBJ2-7; 8 positions agree with TRBD2. The CDR3 length is 13 residues. CDR1 is KGHDR and CDR2 is SFDVKD in the germline V gene. V lost 7 bases, J lost 6 bases, and 7 bases stayed unmatched. As DNA, the CDR3 is TGTGCCACCAGCGGGAGGGCCTCTGGCGAGCAGTACTTC. Residues: CATSGRASGEQYF.

This rearrangement joins TRBV5-1 to TRBJ1-1; TRBD1 is a possible D gene (5 bases). Trimming left V 3 bases short and J 1 base short, with 10 bases between. Germline assignment: CDR1 SGHRS and CDR2 YFSETQ. CDR3 length: 14 residues. CDR3 nucleotides: TGCGCCAGCAGCTCGGCGGGGGGGAACACTGAAGCTTTCTTT. This sequence encodes CASSSAGGNTEAFF.

This clone was counted a few times. The genes are TRBV19 and TRBJ2-7; 8 nucleotides align to TRBD2. This CDR3 comprises 14 residues. With V trimmed by 8 bases and J by 0 bases, 6 bases remained unmatched. Per germline, CDR1 LNHDA and CDR2 SQIVND (reference sequence). Here the CDR3 reads CASQRSGSSYEQYF. DNA for the CDR3: TGTGCCAGTCAGAGGAGCGGGAGCTCCTACGAGCAGTACTTC.

This sequence joins TRBV5-4 and TRBJ2-3, with TRBD1 identical over 8 bases. The CDR3 totals 15 residues. Trimming cost V 0 bases and J 4 bases; bases outside gene matches: 4. Germline V lookup: CDR1 SGHNT, CDR2 YYREEE (reference sequence). The CDR3 DNA reads TGTGCCAGCAGCTTGGGAGGACAGGGCCCAGATACGCAGTATTTT. Its translation: CASSLGGQGPDTQYF.

This chain links TRBV7-9 with TRBJ2-3; tentatively, D is TRBD2 (5 bases). Trimming removed 8 bases from V and 2 bases from J, with 11 bases in between. CDR1 and CDR2 (germline): SEHNR, FQNEAQ (reference sequence). The CDR3 is made up of 13 amino acids. Here the CDR3 reads CASHPGNTDTQYF. CDR3 in DNA: TGTGCCAGCCACCCGGGGAACACAGATACGCAGTATTTT.

This clone was recorded at least ten times. J is TRBJ1-1 and V is TRBV5-1, with a weak D call TRBD1 (6 bases). Germline CDR1 reads SGHRS; CDR2 reads YFSETQ. Trimming shortened V by 4 bases and J by 1 base, and 14 bases separated the two germline ends. The CDR3 runs to 15 residues. CDR3 protein: CASSALQGSNTEAFF. Written as DNA, the CDR3 is TGCGCCAGCAGCGCACTACAGGGTTCGAACACTGAAGCTTTCTTT.

This chain connects TRBV6-5 to TRBJ2-7; 16 bases match TRBD2. Trimming removed 4 bases from V and 4 bases from J; junction bases left unmatched: 4. The CDR3 sequence is 16 residues long. Germline CDR1 is MNHEY and CDR2 is SVGAGI. This CDR3 reads CASSSGLAGGAYEQYF. The DNA of the CDR3 is TGTGCCAGCAGTTCGGGACTAGCGGGAGGGGCTTACGAGCAGTACTTC.

CDR3 sequence: CASTGLPGLEAFF. The CDR3 DNA reads as TGTGCCAGCACCGGTCTGCCGGGTCTTGAAGCTTTCTTT. This rearrangement joins TRBV6-5 to TRBJ1-1; D uncertain. The V and J ends lost 7 bases and 7 bases respectively, with 16 bases between them. CDR3 length equals 13 residues. CDR1 is MNHEY, CDR2 SVGAGI, per germline.

The CDR3: CASNEGVFEAFF. The CDR3 bases are TGTGCCAGCAACGAGGGTGTTTTTGAAGCTTTCTTT. The chain has TRBV28 and TRBJ1-1; D is unclear. The CDR3 consists of 12 residues. The germline V gene encodes CDR1 MDHEN and CDR2 SYDVKM. V gave up 7 bases and J gave up 7 bases, with 13 bases separating them.

This chain uses TRBV28 with TRBJ2-2; 8 bases map to TRBD1. Trimming removed 6 bases from V and 7 bases from J; junction bases left unmatched: 13. Germline values: CDR1 MDHEN, CDR2 SYDVKM. The CDR3 runs to 16 residues. CDR3 protein: CASSPWGQGAYGELFF. CDR3 sequence (DNA): TGTGCCAGCAGCCCTTGGGGGCAGGGGGCTTACGGGGAGCTGTTTTTT. The variable domain in full, with the rest retrieved from reference TRBV28 and TRBJ2-2, is DVKVTQSSRYLVKRTGEKVFLECVQDMDHENMFWYRQDPGLGLRLIYFSYDVKMKEKGDIPEGYSVSREKKERFSLILESASTNQTSMYLCASSPWGQGAYGELFFGEGSRLTVL.

The genes are TRBV10-3 and TRBJ1-2; D might be TRBD1 (5 bases). The CDR3 has 14 amino acids. Germline values: CDR1 ENHRY, CDR2 SYGVKD. V was trimmed by 2 bases and J by 3 bases, leaving 10 bases between them. The chain's CDR3 is CAISEGGIYYGYTF. DNA of the CDR3: TGTGCCATCAGTGAGGGGGGGATCTACTATGGCTACACCTTC.